This T cell receptor (beta chain) came from a study of cytomegalovirus exposure and HLA in healthy donors. On the study more broadly: Drawn from HLA-typed donors, approximately 86 million unique TCRs were held in an early data release.

The germline V gene encodes CDR1 SGHNT and CDR2 YYREEE (reference sequence). The CDR3 loop spans 15 amino acids. V shed 2 bases and J 6 bases; nucleotides not matched to a gene: 9. The table lists this clone with a few counts. The PCR used 60 Vbeta and 13 Jbeta primers. Here immunoSEQ multiplex PCR was the method, and the copy in TCRdb shows in-frame clones only, minus some. The table records 54,000 or so clones, about 70% of them present only once. The source is a woman between 55 and 75 years old in good health and CMV-seropositive. V usage is TRBV5-4 and J usage is TRBJ2-7; 9 bases align to TRBD1. The sample was PBMCs. As DNA, the CDR3 is TGTGCCAGCAGCTTCCAGTCGGGACAGGGTGGCGAGCAGTACTTC. Residues: CASSFQSGQGGEQYF. Together with reference TRBV5-4 and TRBJ2-7, the CDR3 gives the full variable domain: ETGVTQSPTHLIKTRGQQVTLRCSSQSGHNTVSWYQQALGQGPQFIFQYYREEENGRGNFPPRFSGLQFPNYSSELNVNALELDDSALYLCASSFQSGQGGEQYFGPGTRLTVT.